Listed here are 13 T cell receptor beta chains from one sample, sequenced in a study of CD8+CD57+ T cells in acquired aplastic anemia. Profiling that covered TCR beta VDJ and CDR3 relied on genomic DNA as its template. TCRdb called the reads again in MiXCR, with one record for every CDR3 protein. The repertoire has approximately 170,000 distinct CDR3 sequences, around 60% of them found once; the top ten carry around 45%. Sequencing was performed on sorted CD4+, CD8+, or CD8+CD57+ T cells (not recorded which) from PBMCs. The receptors originated from a human donor in good health.

A single count supports this clonotype. The chain is built from TRBV9 and TRBJ2-1; possible D gene TRBD2, 6 bases. Germline V gene data show CDR1 as SGDLS and CDR2 as YYNGEE. The V and J ends lost 0 bases and 10 bases respectively, with 17 bases between them. There are 15 residues in the CDR3. CDR3 in DNA: TGTGCCAGCAGCGTAGGCGCTAGCGAGAGCGCGGAGCAGTTCTTC. Residues: CASSVGASESAEQFF.

V and J are TRBV7-6 and TRBJ2-7, with TRBD2 matching 7 bases. Germline CDR1 SGHVS, CDR2 FNYEAQ. The CDR3 is made up of 15 amino acids. The V segment lost 0 bases and the J segment 3 bases; nucleotides outside the gene matches: 5. The CDR3 is CASSLAGGPLYEQYF. The CDR3 DNA is TGTGCCAGCAGCTTAGCGGGAGGGCCTCTCTACGAGCAGTACTTC.

The J gene is TRBJ2-1, the V gene TRBV7-4, with TRBD2 identical over 14 bases. The germline gives CDR1 SGHVT, CDR2 SQSDAQ. CDR3 size: 17 residues. V was clipped by 4 bases and J by 10 bases; unmatched bases: 12. CDR3 sequence reads: CASSYYSGTSGSYEQFF. The CDR3 coding sequence is TGTGCCAGCAGCTATTATTCCGGGACTAGCGGGAGTTACGAGCAGTTCTTC. Supplemented by reference TRBV7-4 and TRBJ2-1, the full variable domain reads GAGVSQSPRYKVAKRGRDVALRCDSISGHVTLYWYRQTLGQGSEVLTYSQSDAQRDKSGRPSGRFSAERPERSVSTLKIQRTEQGDSAVYLCASSYYSGTSGSYEQFFGPGTRLTVL.

This chain joins TRBV5-1 and TRBJ2-7; no clear D. CDR1 SGHRS and CDR2 YFSETQ come from the germline V gene. The germline V and J ends were trimmed by 0 bases and 0 bases, with 4 bases remaining between them. CDR3 size: 13 residues. Here the CDR3 reads CASSLDNSYEQYF. The CDR3 region has the DNA TGCGCCAGCAGCTTGGACAACTCCTACGAGCAGTACTTC.

In this sample, this clonotype turned up many times. The chain joins TRBV2 to TRBJ1-1; maybe TRBD1 (6 bases). CDR3 length: 14 amino acids. Germline loops: CDR1 SNHLY, CDR2 FYNNEI. V gave up 7 bases and J gave up 3 bases, with 15 bases separating them. Here the CDR3 reads CASTFGGGDTEAFF. DNA for the CDR3: TGTGCCAGCACCTTCGGGGGGGGCGACACTGAAGCTTTCTTT.

This chain connects TRBV5-1 to TRBJ1-6, with 8 bases identical to TRBD1. This CDR3 region has 17 residues. Per the germline V gene, CDR1 is SGHRS and CDR2 is YFSETQ. Unmatched junction bases numbered 11, after V lost 3 bases and J lost 6 bases. For the CDR3, the DNA is TGCGCCAGCAGCTCGTCGGCAGGGGGCGCGTTTAATTCACCCCTCCACTTT. It encodes CASSSSAGGAFNSPLHF.

The CDR3 DNA reads as TGTGCCATCGGGACTGAAGCGGGAGCCTACAATGAGCAGTTCTTC. This codes for CAIGTEAGAYNEQFF. V is TRBV10-3 and J is TRBJ2-1; 8 nucleotides line up with TRBD2. Germline CDR1 reads ENHRY; CDR2 reads SYGVKD. CDR3 length: 15 amino acids. Trimming cost V 8 bases and J 2 bases; bases outside gene matches: 8.

The table lists this clonotype with many counts. This chain links TRBV20-1 with TRBJ2-3; 9 bases agree with TRBD2. The CDR3 contains 14 residues. Trimming took 6 bases from V and 5 from J; bases not matched to a gene: 9. Germline V gene sequence: CDR1 DFQATT, CDR2 SNEGSKA (reference sequence). CDR3 region: CSATTSGNEDTQYF. In nucleotides, the CDR3 is TGCAGTGCCACGACTAGCGGCAATGAAGATACGCAGTATTTT.

This chain uses TRBV20-1 with TRBJ2-7; D may be TRBD2 (5 bases). Looked up from germline, CDR1 is DFQATT and CDR2 is SNEGSKA (reference sequence). The CDR3 is 13 residues long. Trimming shortened V by 0 bases and J by 13 bases, and 19 bases separated the two germline ends. CDR3 bases: TGCAGTGCTAGAGAATCGGGGTCCCCTACTGTCTACTTC. This sequence encodes CSARESGSPTVYF.

The chain has TRBV20-1 and TRBJ1-5, with D perhaps TRBD1 (5 bases). CDR3 length equals 14 residues. The germline V gene encodes CDR1 DFQATT and CDR2 SNEGSKA (reference sequence). The V gene lost 1 base and the J gene lost 2 bases, with 9 bases spanning the gap. In DNA form, the CDR3 reads TGCAGTGCTAGAGTGGGGCACGGCAATCAGCCCCAGCATTTT. Translated: CSARVGHGNQPQHF.

J is TRBJ2-1 and V is TRBV6-2 or TRBV6-3; 7 bases map to TRBD2. Germline lookup yields CDR1 MNHEY and CDR2 SVGEGT. Germline trimming cut 2 bases from V and 7 bases from J; bases unmatched to any gene: 2. The CDR3 runs 13 residues. The DNA for the CDR3 is TGTGCCAGCAGTTACAGCGGGATGAATGAGCAGTTCTTC. This encodes CASSYSGMNEQFF.

This chain connects TRBV28 to TRBJ2-7; D may be TRBD1 or TRBD2 (5 bases each). Germline CDR1 MDHEN, CDR2 SYDVKM. Trimming stripped 2 bases from V and 2 bases from J, with 16 bases between. This CDR3 has 16 amino acids. CDR3 sequence reads: CASSLNLGTATYEQYF. The CDR3 DNA sequence: TGTGCCAGCAGTTTAAATTTGGGGACGGCAACCTACGAGCAGTACTTC.

This clonotype was detected a few times. The chain has TRBV20-1 and TRBJ2-1; TRBD2 is a possible D gene (5 bases). The germline CDR1 and CDR2 sequences are DFQATT and SNEGSKA (reference sequence). CDR3 size: 12 residues. V dropped 3 bases and J dropped 8 bases, with 11 bases sitting between them. The CDR3 here is CSARSREYEQFF. The CDR3 DNA reads as TGCAGTGCTAGGTCTCGGGAATATGAGCAGTTCTTC.